This T cell receptor beta chain was sequenced during a study of T cells in Graves' hyperthyroidism and ophthalmopathy. Study outcomes and limitations: Stable hyperthyroidism was separated from ophthalmopathy by a model based on 13 V-J features.

The investigators amplified TCR beta CDR3 regions from RNA transcripts. Carried out on the TCR CDR3, a first-round RT-PCR used the HTBI primer set. TCRdb processed the multiplex PCR reads anew with MiXCR; each CDR3 protein has one entry. This repertoire shows 200,000 to 250,000 distinct CDR3 sequences, about a sixth found once; its top ten account for 28%. Extraction of PBMCs used roughly 9.3 ml of fresh peripheral blood. The table lists this clonotype with many counts. Antigen specificity is unknown. The CDR3 totals 14 residues. J was trimmed by 4 bases and V by 1 base; bases with no gene match: 2. Germline V gene sequence: CDR1 MNHEY, CDR2 SVGAGI.

The V and J genes are TRBV6-5 and TRBJ2-3; TRBD1 aligns across 7 bases. The source material was blood. The receptor comes from a woman under 30 with Graves' ophthalmopathy. The chain's CDR3 is CASSYYQGADTQYF. The CDR3 bases are TGTGCCAGCAGTTACTACCAGGGGGCAGATACGCAGTATTTT.